The rows below give T cell receptor beta chains drawn from one sample of a study of T cell repertoires in cytomegalovirus infection. For these receptors, no antigen is known. Via MiXCR, TCRdb re-called the reads, giving one row per CDR3 protein. The top ten clones hold 13% of a sample with hundreds of thousands of distinct CDR3 sequences, about a third of them seen once. Sequences were derived from cultured CD8+ T cells from PBMCs, sampled from culture after CMV antigen stimulation. The receptors were gathered from a human donor in good health (CMV status not recorded). Some clones in this sample may be carry-over from other donors' samples. Both conserved end residues are part of each CDR3. D genes are given only for firm matches. For some rows the clone size is stated as once, few or many, or as a class when expanded; others skip it.

V gene	D gene	J gene	clone size	CDR3 protein	CDR3 DNA
TRBV12-3/TRBV12-4	-	TRBJ2-2	-	CASSFALRQGGANTGELFF	TGTGCCAGCAGTTTTGCCCTCCGCCAGGGGGGGGCGAACACCGGGGAGCTGTTTTTT
TRBV4-1	-	TRBJ2-3	many	CASSRYSGGSTDTQYF	TGCGCCAGCAGCCGATATTCCGGGGGAAGCACAGATACGCAGTATTTT
TRBV5-1	-	TRBJ2-5	few	CASSPPEELETQYF	TGCGCCAGCAGCCCCCCCGAAGAGCTTGAGACCCAGTACTTC
TRBV7-8	-	TRBJ1-5	many	CASSLVASYNQPQHF	TGTGCCAGCAGCTTAGTCGCCAGCTACAATCAGCCCCAGCATTTT
TRBV15	TRBD1	TRBJ1-1	few	CATSRDRQGVGTEAFF	TGTGCCACCAGCAGAGATCGGCAGGGGGTAGGCACTGAAGCTTTCTTT
TRBV25-1	TRBD1	TRBJ2-1	-	CASSGGTGHGNEQFF	TGTGCCAGCAGTGGCGGGACAGGGCACGGAAATGAGCAGTTCTTC
TRBV20-1	TRBD2	TRBJ2-1	-	CSARGLGHNEQFF	TGCAGTGCTCGGGGACTAGGGCACAATGAGCAGTTCTTC
TRBV25-1	-	TRBJ1-1	few	CASSELLGPRNEAFF	TGTGCCAGCAGTGAATTGTTGGGGCCCCGTAACGAAGCTTTCTTT
TRBV4-2	-	TRBJ1-1	few	CASSQGASVEAFF	TGTGCCAGCAGCCAGGGGGCAAGTGTCGAAGCTTTCTTT
TRBV15	-	TRBJ1-2	few	CATSRDLGRYNYGYTF	TGTGCCACCAGCAGAGACTTGGGACGTTATAACTATGGCTACACCTTC
TRBV7-9	-	TRBJ2-7	-	CASRPRVSYEQYF	TGTGCCAGCAGACCTAGGGTCTCCTACGAGCAGTACTTC
TRBV7-6	-	TRBJ2-1	many	CASSAVGGSSDEQFF	TGTGCCAGCAGCGCTGTGGGGGGCAGTTCCGATGAGCAGTTCTTC
TRBV28	TRBD1	TRBJ1-5	-	CASSSSGTVDQPQHF	TGTGCCAGCAGTTCATCCGGGACAGTCGATCAGCCCCAGCATTTT
TRBV12-5	TRBD1	TRBJ2-2	-	CASGTGTVNTGELFF	TGTGCTAGTGGTACGGGGACAGTTAACACCGGGGAGCTGTTTTTT
TRBV6-6	-	TRBJ2-5	-	CASSYPGKPRETQYF	TGTGCCAGCAGTTACCCCGGGAAACCGAGAGAGACCCAGTACTTC
TRBV12-3/TRBV12-4	-	TRBJ2-7	many	CASSGSNPTYEQYF	TGTGCCAGCAGCGGGTCGAATCCCACCTACGAGCAGTACTTC
TRBV12-3/TRBV12-4	-	TRBJ2-7	many	CASTLTGYEQYF	TGTGCCAGCACCCTCACGGGGTACGAGCAGTACTTC
TRBV10-3	-	TRBJ2-7	-	CAISRGDRFPYEQYF	TGTGCCATCAGTCGGGGGGACAGGTTTCCCTACGAGCAGTACTTC
TRBV5-4	-	TRBJ2-5	-	CASSVRGGGGDQETQYF	TGTGCCAGCAGCGTCAGGGGAGGGGGTGGGGACCAAGAGACCCAGTACTTC
TRBV4-2	TRBD2	TRBJ2-3	-	CANSQEDASGPTDTQYF	TGTGCCAACAGCCAAGAGGACGCTAGCGGACCCACAGATACGCAGTATTTT
TRBV2	TRBD2	TRBJ2-1	once	CASSVVSGGPTYNEQFF	TGTGCCAGCAGTGTGGTTAGCGGGGGGCCAACCTACAATGAGCAGTTCTTC
TRBV12-3/TRBV12-4	TRBD1	TRBJ1-2	many	CASTTGTGFGGYTF	TGTGCCAGCACCACCGGGACAGGCTTTGGCGGCTACACCTTC
TRBV12-3/TRBV12-4	TRBD1	TRBJ2-1	-	CASFRGQGEQFF	TGTGCCAGCTTTAGGGGGCAGGGTGAGCAGTTCTTC
TRBV7-8	TRBD2	TRBJ2-1	many	CASSSPGLGSSYNEQFF	TGTGCCAGCAGCTCCCCGGGACTAGGCAGTTCCTACAATGAGCAGTTCTTC
TRBV27	-	TRBJ1-2	few	CASSLTKAEGDRYGYTF	TGTGCCAGCAGTTTAACCAAGGCCGAGGGAGACCGCTATGGCTACACCTTC
TRBV6-1	-	TRBJ1-6	few	CASSELALSYNSPLHF	TGTGCCAGCAGTGAATTAGCGCTCTCCTATAATTCACCCCTCCACTTT
TRBV7-6	TRBD2	TRBJ2-2	many	CASSLGIRSGLALNTGELFF	TGTGCCAGCAGCTTAGGCATCAGGTCGGGACTAGCGCTGAACACCGGGGAGCTGTTTTTT
TRBV7-9	TRBD1	TRBJ2-2	many	CASSSRASGTGGAEDGELFF	TGTGCCAGCAGCTCCCGTGCTTCCGGGACAGGGGGCGCCGAAGACGGGGAGCTGTTTTTT
TRBV4-3	-	TRBJ1-1	-	CASSQDPGARHTEAFF	TGCGCCAGCAGCCAAGATCCGGGGGCGCGCCACACTGAAGCTTTCTTT
TRBV28	-	TRBJ1-5	few	CASAPGAALYLGYQPQHF	TGTGCCAGCGCCCCAGGGGCCGCTCTGTATCTAGGTTATCAGCCCCAGCATTTT
TRBV9	TRBD2	TRBJ2-1	-	CASTLRGLAGDNEQFF	TGTGCCAGCACCCTACGCGGACTAGCGGGGGACAATGAGCAGTTCTTC
TRBV12-3/TRBV12-4	-	TRBJ2-7	-	CASSPTSFMVYEQYF	TGTGCCAGCAGTCCAACGTCGTTTATGGTCTACGAGCAGTACTTC
TRBV7-4	TRBD2	TRBJ2-5	-	CASSFSTSGGDTRTQYF	TGTGCCAGCAGCTTCTCTACTAGCGGGGGGGACACCCGGACCCAGTACTTC